The 21 T cell receptor beta chains given below trace back to one sample, sequenced in a study of shared clonotypes between healthy human individuals. Assay: immunoSEQ multiplex PCR; the TCRdb copy retains only in-frame clones and omits some. This table holds some 500,000 clones, around 96% found once. The sample comprised naive CD4+ T cells sorted from blood. Documented subset: CD45RA+ positively selected. The source is a woman younger than 45 in good health.

The chain has TRBV27 and TRBJ2-7; 10 nucleotides agree with TRBD1. The length of the CDR3 is 16 residues. Trimming cost V 2 bases and J 2 bases; bases outside gene matches: 6. CDR1 MNHEY and CDR2 SMNVEV come from the germline V gene (reference sequence). The CDR3 region has the DNA TGTGCCAGCAGTTTAATCGGACAGGGGGGAACCTACGAGCAGTACTTC. Its translation: CASSLIGQGGTYEQYF.

The V and J genes are TRBV28 and TRBJ1-5, with 8 bases that match TRBD1. Losses at the gene ends were 6 bases for V and 2 bases for J; bases not matched to a gene: 9. The V gene's germline CDR1 is MDHEN and CDR2 SYDVKM. The CDR3 is 16 amino acids. CDR3 loop: CASRPLTGDGNQPQHF. In DNA form, the CDR3 reads TGTGCCAGCAGACCTCTGACAGGGGACGGCAATCAGCCCCAGCATTTT.

The J gene is TRBJ1-3, the V gene TRBV9; tentatively, D is TRBD1 (5 bases). Germline CDR1 SGDLS, CDR2 YYNGEE. The CDR3 has 16 amino acids. V dropped 3 bases and J dropped 0 bases, with 13 bases sitting between them. This chain's CDR3 is CASSAAGTVSGNTIYF. In nucleotides, the CDR3 is TGTGCCAGCAGCGCGGCCGGGACGGTCTCTGGAAACACCATATATTTT. The full variable domain, its missing parts supplied by reference TRBV9 and TRBJ1-3, is DSGVTQTPKHLITATGQRVTLRCSPRSGDLSVYWYQQSLDQGLQFLIQYYNGEERAKGNILERFSAQQFPDLHSELNLSSLELGDSALYFCASSAAGTVSGNTIYFGEGSWLTVV.

The CDR3 is CSVGGGRLQYEQYF. CDR3 DNA sequence: TGCAGCGTTGGGGGGGGACGGCTACAATACGAGCAGTACTTC. The chain couples TRBV29-1 to TRBJ2-7; 7 positions match TRBD2. Trimming cost V 4 bases and J 4 bases; bases outside gene matches: 10. This CDR3 contains 14 residues. CDR1 SQVTM and CDR2 ANQGSEA come from the germline V gene.

This chain connects TRBV19 to TRBJ1-4; 8 nucleotides match TRBD1. The V segment lost 5 bases and the J segment 3 bases; nucleotides outside the gene matches: 11. From germline, CDR1 is LNHDA and CDR2 SQIVND (reference sequence). This CDR3 has 17 residues. The CDR3 nucleotides are TGTGCCAGTAGTGCCAACTCTCGGACAGGGTCTAATGAAAAACTGTTTTTT. It is translated as CASSANSRTGSNEKLFF.

The chain carries TRBV6-1 and TRBJ1-2; unclear D gene. Germline V gene lookup returns CDR1 MNHNS and CDR2 SASEGT. Between the trimmed V and J ends, which lost 2 bases and 7 bases, there was a span of 20 bases. There are 16 residues in the CDR3. CDR3 loop: CASSEPQKSVRFGYTF. The CDR3 DNA reads TGTGCCAGCAGTGAACCTCAGAAGTCGGTGAGATTTGGCTACACCTTC.

This sequence joins TRBV7-7 and TRBJ2-5, with 9 bases identical to TRBD1. Trimming took 5 bases from V and 4 from J; bases not matched to a gene: 11. Germline V gene sequence: CDR1 SSHAT, CDR2 FNYEAQ (reference sequence). The CDR3 sequence is 16 residues long. CDR3 sequence (DNA): TGTGCCAGCAGCCAAAGCCTTGGGACAGGGACAGAGACCCAGTACTTC. Translating it yields CASSQSLGTGTETQYF.

This clone has a handful of counts. The chain joins TRBV11-2 to TRBJ2-7; D remains ambiguous. V dropped 6 bases and J dropped 3 bases, with 18 bases sitting between them. There are 15 residues in the CDR3. Germline V gene data show CDR1 as SGHAT and CDR2 as FQNNGV. DNA for the CDR3: TGTGCCAGCAGTCTTAGTGGGGTAATTAACTACGAGCAGTACTTC. Translated, it gives CASSLSGVINYEQYF.

The chain uses TRBV18 and TRBJ2-1; tentatively, D is TRBD2 (6 bases). Per germline, CDR1 KGHSH and CDR2 LQKENI. The length of the CDR3 is 15 residues. Between the trimmed V and J ends, which lost 2 bases and 8 bases, there was a span of 16 bases. The CDR3 here is CASSPRLGRTDEQFF. CDR3 nucleotide sequence: TGTGCCAGCTCACCAAGACTAGGACGAACAGATGAGCAGTTCTTC.

This clone was observed a single time. This chain uses TRBV14 with TRBJ2-1; D gene ambiguous. V was trimmed by 2 bases and J by 2 bases, leaving 7 bases between them. CDR1 and CDR2 (germline): SGHDN, FVKESK. This CDR3 region has 14 residues. DNA of the CDR3: TGTGCCAGCAGCCAACGAAGAGCCTACAATGAGCAGTTCTTC. This gives the protein CASSQRRAYNEQFF.

The rearrangement links TRBV28 to TRBJ1-5, with 12 bases identical to TRBD1. J was trimmed by 3 bases and V by 5 bases; bases with no gene match: 8. CDR1 is MDHEN, CDR2 SYDVKM, per germline. This CDR3 comprises 17 residues. CDR3 sequence reads: CASSPPGQGAPNQPQHF. Here the CDR3 DNA reads TGTGCCAGCAGTCCTCCGGGACAGGGGGCACCCAATCAGCCCCAGCATTTT.

The chain's CDR3 is CASSERLAGGRDTQYF. As DNA, the CDR3 is TGTGCCAGCAGCGAGCGACTAGCGGGAGGGAGAGATACGCAGTATTTT. The V call is TRBV7-2, the J call TRBJ2-3; 14 nucleotides agree with TRBD2. The trim removed 5 bases at V and 5 bases at J, leaving 6 bases unmatched. Germline V gene data show CDR1 as SGHTA and CDR2 as FQGNSA. The CDR3 runs to 16 residues.

The gene calls are TRBV6-5 and TRBJ1-1, with D possibly matching TRBD1 (5 bases). V was cut by 5 bases and J by 4 bases, with 17 bases left in between. Germline values: CDR1 MNHEY, CDR2 SVGAGI. This CDR3 has 15 residues. The CDR3 is CASSPTTGRATEAFF. The CDR3 coding sequence is TGTGCCAGCAGTCCGACCACAGGAAGAGCCACTGAAGCTTTCTTT.

This clone was detected only once. This sequence joins TRBV15 and TRBJ2-1; either TRBD1 or TRBD2 may supply D (5 bases each). The CDR3 contains 16 residues. Germline CDR1 LNHNV, CDR2 YYDKDF (reference sequence). V was shortened by 1 base and J by 3 bases, with 13 bases between the two germline ends. The CDR3 DNA is TGTGCCACCAGCAGAGGTCGGGGCGGGTACTACAATGAGCAGTTCTTC. Encoded protein: CATSRGRGGYYNEQFF. Using reference TRBV15 and TRBJ2-1 for the parts outside the CDR3, the full variable domain is DAMVIQNPRYQVTQFGKPVTLSCSQTLNHNVMYWYQQKSSQAPKLLFHYYDKDFNNEADTPDNFQSRRPNTSFCFLDIRSPGLGDTAMYLCATSRGRGGYYNEQFFGPGTRLTVL.

The chain couples TRBV27 to TRBJ2-7; 8 bases are a match to TRBD1. Per germline, CDR1 MNHEY and CDR2 SMNVEV (reference sequence). This CDR3 region has 14 residues. V dropped 5 bases and J dropped 5; count of bases not matched to a gene: 8. CDR3 sequence: CASSTGQGFNEQYF. The DNA of the CDR3 is TGTGCCAGCAGTACCGGACAGGGATTCAACGAGCAGTACTTC.

This chain links TRBV28 with TRBJ2-7; D not resolved. This CDR3 contains 13 residues. Trimming took off 7 bases at V and 4 bases at J, with 14 bases between the two ends. The germline V gene has CDR1 MDHEN and CDR2 SYDVKM. The CDR3 DNA reads TGTGCCAGCACCCCCTCGCCCCCTTACGAGCAGTACTTC. Its translation is CASTPSPPYEQYF.

V gene TRBV4-1 combines with J gene TRBJ2-7, with 12 positions matching TRBD1. V dropped 2 bases and J dropped 7; count of bases not matched to a gene: 6. Germline-derived CDR1 and CDR2 are MGHRA and YSYEKL. This CDR3 comprises 15 residues. The CDR3, as DNA: TGCGCCAGCAGCCAACGGGACAGGGGGCTTCGGGAGCAGTACTTC. It yields the protein CASSQRDRGLREQYF.

The V gene is TRBV7-9, the J gene TRBJ2-7; 14 bases map to TRBD2. This CDR3 is built from 16 residues. Per germline, CDR1 SEHNR and CDR2 FQNEAQ (reference sequence). V trimming: 5 bases; J trimming: 3 bases; junction bases outside the gene matches: 6. Here the CDR3 reads CASSQGLAGVNYEQYF. The DNA for the CDR3 is TGTGCCAGCAGCCAGGGACTAGCGGGAGTGAACTACGAGCAGTACTTC. The full variable domain, completed using reference TRBV7-9 and TRBJ2-7, is DTGVSQNPRHKITKRGQNVTFRCDPISEHNRLYWYRQTLGQGPEFLTYFQNEAQLEKSRLLSDRFSAERPKGSFSTLEIQRTEQGDSAMYLCASSQGLAGVNYEQYFGPGTRLTVT.

The J gene is TRBJ1-1, the V gene TRBV6-6; D is uncertain. The CDR3 sequence is 16 residues long. Trimming pared 2 bases from V and 2 bases from J, leaving 15 bases between. Germline V gives CDR1 MNHNY, CDR2 SVGAGI (reference sequence). As DNA, the CDR3 is TGTGCCAGCAGTTACAGAACGGTGGACCTCAACACTGAAGCTTTCTTT. This gives the protein CASSYRTVDLNTEAFF.

The CDR3, as DNA: TGTGCCAGCAGACCTCGGGCGGACTCCGCAACTAATGAAAAACTGTTTTTT. Protein: CASRPRADSATNEKLFF. V and J are TRBV28 and TRBJ1-4; D is unclear. Between the trimmed V and J ends, which lost 6 bases and 0 bases, there was a span of 17 bases. The CDR3 spans 17 residues. Germline values: CDR1 MDHEN, CDR2 SYDVKM.

This clone has a single count. The chain combines TRBV10-1 with TRBJ1-1; maybe TRBD1 (5 bases). With 0 bases removed from V and 5 bases from J, the gap between germline ends came to 13 bases. The CDR3 runs to 15 residues. Germline V lookup: CDR1 WNHNN, CDR2 SYGVQD (reference sequence). The CDR3 loop reads CASSESAGTGTEAFF. The CDR3, as DNA: TGCGCCAGCAGTGAGTCGGCGGGGACGGGGACTGAAGCTTTCTTT.